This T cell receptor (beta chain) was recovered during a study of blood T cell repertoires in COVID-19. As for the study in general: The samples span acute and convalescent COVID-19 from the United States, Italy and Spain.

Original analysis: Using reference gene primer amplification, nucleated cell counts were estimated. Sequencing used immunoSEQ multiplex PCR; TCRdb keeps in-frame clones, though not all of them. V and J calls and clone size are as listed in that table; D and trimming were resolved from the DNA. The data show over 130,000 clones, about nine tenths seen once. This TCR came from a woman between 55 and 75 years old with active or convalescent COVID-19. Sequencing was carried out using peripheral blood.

CDR3 loop: CASSQGLAGELFF. The CDR3 nucleotides read TGCGCCAGCAGCCAAGGACTAGCCGGGGAGCTGTTTTTT. This sequence joins TRBV4-3 and TRBJ2-2, with D possibly being TRBD2 (6 bases). Trimming took 1 base from V and 6 from J, leaving 6 bases between them. The CDR3 has 13 amino acids. CDR1 and CDR2 (germline): LGHNA, YSLEER.